The 18 T cell receptor beta chains below all came from one sample that was sequenced in a study of shared clonotypes between healthy human individuals. Clones were sequenced by immunoSEQ multiplex PCR, and TCRdb holds only the in-frame ones, with some missing. The repertoire holds about 490,000 clones, with less than 80% as singletons. The sample comprised PBMCs. These receptors came from a woman in her 40s in good health. Some clones in this sample may be carry-over from other donors' samples.

This rearrangement joins TRBV5-1 to TRBJ2-1, with D unresolved. Germline CDR1 SGHRS, CDR2 YFSETQ. The CDR3 runs to 17 residues. Between the trimmed V and J ends, which lost 1 base and 2 bases, there was a span of 16 bases. The CDR3 nucleotides are TGCGCCAGCAGCTTGTTCTCTTGGGGTTTTCCCTACAATGAGCAGTTCTTC. It encodes CASSLFSWGFPYNEQFF. The full variable domain, its missing parts supplied by reference TRBV5-1 and TRBJ2-1, is KAGVTQTPRYLIKTRGQQVTLSCSPISGHRSVSWYQQTPGQGLQFLFEYFSETQRNKGNFPGRFSGRQFSNSRSEMNVSTLELGDSALYLCASSLFSWGFPYNEQFFGPGTRLTVL.

This clone was detected many times. The chain is built from TRBV28 and TRBJ2-5; D perhaps matches TRBD2 (5 bases). The CDR3 length is 14 residues. Trimming cost V 3 bases and J 3 bases, with 11 bases left between them. The germline gives CDR1 MDHEN, CDR2 SYDVKM. As DNA, the CDR3 is TGTGCCAGCAGTTTCCTCGGGATAGAAGAGACCCAGTACTTC. Its protein is CASSFLGIEETQYF.

V usage is TRBV27 and J usage is TRBJ2-7, with D unresolved. Per the germline V gene, CDR1 is MNHEY and CDR2 is SMNVEV (reference sequence). This CDR3 is built from 11 residues. The ends were cut back, 8 bases at V and 0 bases at J, with 5 bases in the middle. CDR3 DNA sequence: TGTGCCAGCCGGAGCTCCTACGAGCAGTACTTC. Translated: CASRSSYEQYF.

The rearrangement uses TRBV28 and TRBJ2-1; no definite D call. Per germline, CDR1 MDHEN and CDR2 SYDVKM. The V end was cut by 2 bases, the J end by 2 bases, with 7 bases between. The CDR3 is 14 amino acids. This chain's CDR3 is CASSLEATYNEQFF. The CDR3 DNA reads TGTGCCAGCAGTTTAGAGGCCACCTACAATGAGCAGTTCTTC.

V gene TRBV5-4 combines with J gene TRBJ2-5; TRBD2 agrees at 13 bases. Germline V gene data show CDR1 as SGHNT and CDR2 as YYREEE (reference sequence). This CDR3 region has 15 residues. V shed 4 bases, J shed 2 bases, and the junction held 2 bases outside the gene matches. The CDR3 DNA is TGTGCCAGCAGCCCGACTAGCGGGAGGCAAGAGACCCAGTACTTC. The encoded protein is CASSPTSGRQETQYF.

The chain has TRBV7-9 and TRBJ1-1; D gene ambiguous. CDR3 length equals 13 residues. V was pared by 5 bases and J by 2 bases, with 9 bases between. Germline lookup yields CDR1 SEHNR and CDR2 FQNEAQ (reference sequence). The DNA of the CDR3 is TGTGCCAGCAGCCCTCTTATAAACACTGAAGCTTTCTTT. Translating gives CASSPLINTEAFF. Variable domain in full (rest from reference TRBV7-9 and TRBJ1-1): DTGVSQNPRHKITKRGQNVTFRCDPISEHNRLYWYRQTLGQGPEFLTYFQNEAQLEKSRLLSDRFSAERPKGSFSTLEIQRTEQGDSAMYLCASSPLINTEAFFGQGTRLTVV.

The table lists this clone with a few counts. The rearrangement links TRBV28 to TRBJ2-7; weak D call: TRBD2 (5 bases). The CDR3 is 12 residues long. The germline CDR1 and CDR2 sequences are MDHEN and SYDVKM. Trimming stripped 6 bases from V and 6 bases from J, with 12 bases between. The CDR3 sequence: CASRPTTSEQYF. The CDR3 bases are TGTGCCAGCAGGCCAACTACTAGCGAGCAGTACTTC.

The chain uses TRBV6-1 and TRBJ1-5; D perhaps matches TRBD1 (6 bases). The V gene lost 11 bases and the J gene lost 1 base, with 15 bases spanning the gap. CDR3 length: 14 residues. Per germline, CDR1 MNHNS and CDR2 SASEGT. As DNA, the CDR3 is TGTGCCTCTAACAGGGTCCAGAGCAATCAGCCCCAGCATTTT. The encoded protein is CASNRVQSNQPQHF.

This clone has just one count. The rearrangement uses TRBV7-2 and TRBJ2-1, with unresolved D. V was pared by 0 bases and J by 9 bases, with 6 bases between. CDR1 and CDR2 from the germline V gene are SGHTA and FQGNSA. The CDR3 extends over 12 amino acids. CDR3 sequence (DNA): TGTGCCAGCAGCTTAGCTGGCAGTGAGCAGTTCTTC. Translating gives CASSLAGSEQFF.

As concerns this clone: This specimen includes other DNA sequences encoding the same CDR3. The chain combines TRBV11-1 with TRBJ2-1; 11 nucleotides align to TRBD2. The CDR3 loop spans 16 amino acids. With 2 bases clipped from V and 4 bases from J, the junction kept 4 bases outside the gene matches. The V gene's germline CDR1 is SGHAT and CDR2 FQDESV (reference sequence). This chain's CDR3 is CASSLTGTSGYNEQFF. Written as DNA, the CDR3 is TGTGCCAGCAGCTTAACCGGGACTAGCGGATACAATGAGCAGTTCTTC.

The chain uses TRBV29-1 and TRBJ2-7; tentatively, D is TRBD1 (6 bases). Per the germline V gene, CDR1 is SQVTM and CDR2 is ANQGSEA. The length of the CDR3 is 13 residues. V was pared by 7 bases and J by 0 bases, with 13 bases between. Written as DNA, the CDR3 is TGCAGCGCTGGGACATCGTTCTCCTACGAGCAGTACTTC. This translates into CSAGTSFSYEQYF.

The rearrangement uses TRBV7-2 and TRBJ2-1; the D is unclear. Between the trimmed V and J ends, which lost 2 bases and 6 bases, there was a span of 8 bases. From germline, CDR1 is SGHTA and CDR2 FQGNSA. The CDR3 runs to 13 residues. The chain's CDR3 is CASSLFIVNEQFF. The CDR3 DNA is TGTGCCAGCAGCTTATTTATAGTCAATGAGCAGTTCTTC.

The V and J genes are TRBV5-4 and TRBJ2-5; 7 bases line up with TRBD2. Germline CDR1 SGHNT, CDR2 YYREEE (reference sequence). The CDR3 is 15 amino acids. After removal of 4 bases from V and 5 bases from J, the junction contained 11 bases not matched to a gene. CDR3: CASSTKAGYQETQYF. CDR3 in DNA: TGTGCCAGCAGCACCAAAGCGGGATATCAGGAGACCCAGTACTTC.

The chain uses TRBV9 and TRBJ1-2, with 7 bases matching TRBD1. V dropped 4 bases and J dropped 5; count of bases not matched to a gene: 5. Germline V gene sequence: CDR1 SGDLS, CDR2 YYNGEE. The CDR3 runs 13 residues. CDR3 protein: CASSRQGPYGYTF. The CDR3 DNA reads as TGTGCCAGCAGCCGACAGGGCCCGTATGGCTACACCTTC.

The chain couples TRBV5-1 to TRBJ2-3; possible D gene TRBD1, 6 bases. Trimming removed 4 bases from V and 0 bases from J, with 12 bases in between. Germline CDR1 and CDR2: SGHRS and YFSETQ. CDR3 length equals 15 residues. The CDR3 is CASSTDSDSTDTQYF. The CDR3 bases are TGCGCCAGCAGCACGGACAGCGATAGCACAGATACGCAGTATTTT.

V and J are TRBV2 and TRBJ1-2; unclear D gene. CDR1 is SNHLY, CDR2 FYNNEI, per germline. The CDR3 extends over 13 amino acids. V was trimmed by 1 base and J by 4 bases, leaving 7 bases between them. CDR3 DNA sequence: TGTGCCAGCAGTGAAGGGCAGGTCTATGGCTACACCTTC. Its protein product is CASSEGQVYGYTF.

V gene TRBV10-3 combines with J gene TRBJ2-5; D not resolved. The CDR3 consists of 14 residues. From germline, CDR1 is ENHRY and CDR2 SYGVKD. V lost 0 bases and J lost 0, with 5 bases in between. The CDR3 sequence is CAISESRHQETQYF. The CDR3, as DNA: TGTGCCATCAGTGAGTCTCGGCACCAAGAGACCCAGTACTTC.

This chain connects TRBV5-1 to TRBJ2-7; 8 bases align to TRBD2. Trimming cost V 4 bases and J 4 bases; bases outside gene matches: 10. Germline loops: CDR1 SGHRS, CDR2 YFSETQ. The CDR3 loop spans 15 amino acids. The CDR3 region is CASSKYSGIRYEQYF. The DNA for the CDR3 is TGCGCCAGCAGCAAGTATAGCGGGATTCGGTACGAGCAGTACTTC.